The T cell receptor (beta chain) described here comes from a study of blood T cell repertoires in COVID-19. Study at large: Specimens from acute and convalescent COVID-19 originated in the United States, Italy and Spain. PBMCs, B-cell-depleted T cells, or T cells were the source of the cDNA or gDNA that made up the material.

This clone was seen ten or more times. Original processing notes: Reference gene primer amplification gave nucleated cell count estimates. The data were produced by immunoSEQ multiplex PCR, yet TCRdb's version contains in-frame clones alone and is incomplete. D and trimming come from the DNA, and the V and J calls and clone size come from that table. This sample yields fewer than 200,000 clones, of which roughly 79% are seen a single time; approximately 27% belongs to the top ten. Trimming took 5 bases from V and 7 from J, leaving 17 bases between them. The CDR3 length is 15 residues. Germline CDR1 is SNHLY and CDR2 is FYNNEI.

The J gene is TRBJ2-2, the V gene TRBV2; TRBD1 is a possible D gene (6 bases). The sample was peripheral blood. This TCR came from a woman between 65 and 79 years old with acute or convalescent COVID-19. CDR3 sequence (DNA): TGTGCCAGCAGTATGGAACAGGGCAGCATCGGGGAGCTGTTTTTT. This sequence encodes CASSMEQGSIGELFF.